This TCR beta chain comes out of a study of long-term antiretroviral therapy in people with HIV. Germline CDR1 reads MRHNA; CDR2 reads SNTAGT. CDR3 length equals 13 residues. The V and J ends lost 10 bases and 3 bases, in that order; junction bases with no gene match: 9. About this clone: Its cognate antigen is unknown.

Specimens retained about 0.95-10 million cryopreserved PBMC preceding DNA extraction. Study-wide results and caveats: Whichever time point was examined, clones expanded before ART dominated the repertoire.

Sequencing relied on immunoSEQ assay v3.0, run at survey level. In sequencing, roughly 40,000-50,000 T-cell genomes per sample were targeted. Method: immunoSEQ multiplex PCR; TCRdb's copy keeps in-frame clones and lacks some. The repertoire includes some 20,000 clones, approximately 92% of them detected once, and around 9.1% sits in the top ten. The chain combines TRBV6-4 with TRBJ2-7, with 7 bases identical to TRBD1. The sequencing here drew on unsorted PBMCs, taken 4.2 years after starting antiretroviral therapy. The sequence was obtained from a man between 50 and 59 years old with HIV. The CDR3 DNA sequence: TGTGCCACTGACCCGGGACAGCTCTACGAGCAGTACTTC. This gives the protein CATDPGQLYEQYF.